Below, one T cell receptor (beta chain) is given with its context. Its antigen is unknown. The source of the sample is a study of blood T cells in healthy people across ages. Study outcomes and limitations: Naive T cell percentage showed a strong correlation with the diversity of TCR beta.

Germline assignment: CDR1 KGHDR and CDR2 SFDVKD. The CDR3 loop spans 16 amino acids. J gave up 2 bases and V 4 bases, and 10 bases lay outside the gene matches. The second PCR ran roughly 6 to 11 cycles with a sample-barcoded 5' primer and J-beta primers. TCRdb recomputed calls from the 5' RACE reads with MiXCR, one row per CDR3 protein. Of fewer than 750,000 distinct CDR3 sequences listed, around half are singletons. This clonotype originated in a man at least 80 years old in good health. The chain couples TRBV24-1 to TRBJ2-7; 7 nucleotides line up with TRBD1. The sequencing sample was made of blood. The CDR3: CATSDPKDRNPYEQYF. The CDR3 bases are TGTGCCACCAGTGACCCTAAGGACAGGAATCCCTACGAGCAGTACTTC.